This T cell receptor beta chain was identified during a study of T cells in Graves' hyperthyroidism and ophthalmopathy. The study's findings and limits: Blood also showed most of the thyroid clonotypes that were expanded above 0.001.

PBMCs were sourced from 9 to 10 ml fresh peripheral blood. The CDR3 runs 15 residues. Per germline, CDR1 SGDLS and CDR2 YYNGEE. V lost 2 bases to trimming and J lost 5 bases; unmatched junction nucleotides: 9. This clonotype was recorded a few times. Its antigen is unidentified. The CDR3 regions of TCR beta were amplified from RNA transcripts. The TCR CDR3 was amplified in a first-round RT-PCR using the HTBI primer set. TCRdb re-called the multiplex PCR reads through MiXCR, storing one row per CDR3 protein. The sample holds roughly 420,000 distinct CDR3 sequences, roughly 15% seen once. Sample: blood. The J gene is TRBJ2-7, the V gene TRBV9; 8 bases agree with TRBD1. The TCR sequence derives from a young woman with Graves' hyperthyroidism. In nucleotides, the CDR3 is TGTGCCAGCAGCGTCACAGGGGGGTCGATCGACGAGCAGTACTTC. Protein product: CASSVTGGSIDEQYF.